This T cell receptor (beta chain) comes out of a study of OX40 agonist ivuxolimab in advanced cancers. About the study: Two cutaneous melanoma patients and one hepatocellular carcinoma patient, three in all, had partial responses. Points from the study as a whole: What antigens the expanded peripheral T cells recognized was never established.

Comments on this clone: Its antigen is still unknown.

CDR3 length: 14 residues. Germline CDR1 and CDR2: SGHKS and YYEKEE (reference sequence). Deletions cut 6 bases from V and 4 bases from J, with 16 bases between. Assay: immunoSEQ multiplex PCR; the TCRdb copy retains only in-frame clones and omits some. The data show around 46,000 clones, with approximately 88% seen just once and roughly 50% held by the top ten. The sample was CD4+ or CD8+ T cells sorted from blood, taken in a trial of the OX40 agonist ivuxolimab. V gene TRBV5-5 combines with J gene TRBJ1-2, with D possibly being TRBD1 (6 bases). This TCR derives from an adult with an advanced solid tumor such as melanoma, head and neck, liver or kidney cancer. The DNA for the CDR3 is TGTGCCAGCACCAGAACAGGGATCGGCTATGGCTACACCTTC. Protein product: CASTRTGIGYGYTF. The full variable domain, completed using reference TRBV5-5 and TRBJ1-2, is DAGVTQSPTHLIKTRGQQVTLRCSPISGHKSVSWYQQVLGQGPQFIFQYYEKEERGRGNFPDRFSARQFPNYSSELNVNALLLGDSALYLCASTRTGIGYGYTFGSGTRLTVV.